This T cell receptor (beta chain) was found in a study of T cells in Graves' hyperthyroidism and ophthalmopathy. This clonotype was observed many times. The CDR3 loop spans 13 amino acids. With 3 bases removed from V and 7 bases from J, the gap between germline ends came to 11 bases. CDR1 is LGHDT and CDR2 is YNNKEL in the germline V gene (reference sequence). Amplification of TCR beta CDR3 regions was performed using RNA transcripts as template. First-round RT-PCR with HTBI primers amplified the TCR CDR3 region. TCRdb independently ran MiXCR on the multiplex PCR reads; one entry per CDR3 protein. The sample comprises 730,000 or so distinct CDR3 sequences, about 17% of which are singletons, and approximately 15% rests with the top ten. Diagnosis relied on clinical symptoms, serum thyroxine and TRAb, thyroid ultrasound and orbital computed tomography.

The chain employs TRBV3-1 and TRBJ2-3; perhaps D is TRBD1 or TRBD2 (5 bases each). What was sequenced was blood. The TCR comes from a woman in her fifties or sixties with Graves' hyperthyroidism that later progressed to Graves' ophthalmopathy. CDR3 DNA: TGTGCCAGCAGCCAGGGGACCATCAATACGCAGTATTTT. Amino acids: CASSQGTINTQYF.